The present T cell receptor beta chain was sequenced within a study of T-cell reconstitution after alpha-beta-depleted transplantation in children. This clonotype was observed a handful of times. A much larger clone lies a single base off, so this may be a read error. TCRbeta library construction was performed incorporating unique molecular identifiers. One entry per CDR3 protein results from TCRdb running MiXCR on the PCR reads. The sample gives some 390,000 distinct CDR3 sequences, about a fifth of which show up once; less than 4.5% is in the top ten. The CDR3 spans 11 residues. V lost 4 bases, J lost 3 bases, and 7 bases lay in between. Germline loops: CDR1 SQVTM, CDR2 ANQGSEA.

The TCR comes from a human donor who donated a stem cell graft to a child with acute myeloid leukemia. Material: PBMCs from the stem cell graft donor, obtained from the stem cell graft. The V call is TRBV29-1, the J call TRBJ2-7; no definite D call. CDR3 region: CSVGYGYEQYF. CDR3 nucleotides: TGCAGCGTTGGTTACGGCTACGAGCAGTACTTC.